This entry concerns a single T cell receptor (beta chain). The antigen it recognizes is unknown. The input lacks base qualities; no much larger clone sits a single base away. The library relied on the immunoSEQ multiplex PCR assay. Regarding the original processing steps: A statistical classification framework was developed to diagnose cytomegalovirus status using the catalog of TCR beta chain sequences. Sourced from immuneACCESS, this table was stored by TCRdb with only in-frame sequences that have V and J called. A share of the clones is absent; for the studies checked, an unresolved V gene accounts for under half, and the remainder has no known explanation. V and J calls and clone size are copied from that table; D and trimming were computed from the DNA. The sample table lists approximately 240,000 clones, about 90% of them with a count of one. The ten largest clones capture roughly 1% of the sample.

This record comes from a study of cytomegalovirus exposure and HLA in healthy donors (dated by TCRdb to 2017 to 2019). Regarding the study in general: The 500 to 700 repertoires of the first cohort and the approximately 130 validation repertoires were produced on the same platform, according to a later analysis. The study aimed to test whether cataloging public T cell receptors could reveal signatures of past pathogen exposure. Besides the first cohort of 550 to 750 subjects, a separate validation cohort made up of 120 different subjects was used. To predict cytomegalovirus infection status, the study brought together high-throughput TCR immunosequencing, statistical association of individual TCRs with disease status, and machine learning.

The donors were included in the validation cohort of 130 or so subjects, a group kept apart from the approximately 690-subject first cohort. The study at large found these results: A later analysis found that TCRs clustered in the first cohort also tended to co-occur in the 120 validation repertoires, with more than 90% of cluster scores above 0. Most TCR sequences were seen in very few donors, while some public TCRs were found in many individuals. The validation cohort had no HLA typing available for a later analysis, so co-occurrence within that cohort was assessed over all 120 or so repertoires. It was suggested by the authors that the approach could potentially be generalized to other disease states and immunological phenotypes. The study listed 170 or so TCR beta chains as associated with cytomegalovirus. A few of the identified cytomegalovirus-associated TCR beta chains were confirmed in vitro to be specific for cytomegalovirus antigens. In both the original and validation cohorts, the classifier was reported to diagnose cytomegalovirus status with high specificity and sensitivity.

Sample: PBMCs. The source of this sequence is a woman younger than 30 in good health and CMV-seronegative.

The DNA is TGTGCCTGGAGTCAACGGCGGGATGAGACCCAGTACTTC. Its translation reads: CAWSQRRDETQYF. The rearrangement joined TRBV30 to TRBJ2-5; 6 matching bases give a weak D call of TRBD2. The CDR1 and CDR2 encoded by the germline V gene (reference sequence) are GTSNPN and SVGIG. A distance of 12 bases separates the germline ends of V and J, which lose 2 bases and 5 bases respectively. Reading from cysteine to phenylalanine, the CDR3 counts 13 amino acids. Only the CDR3 DNA is retained, 39 bases long and in frame from the first base.